What follows describes a single T cell receptor beta chain. Antigen specificity is unknown. This entry belongs to a study of cytomegalovirus exposure and HLA in healthy donors. Study details: Findings of an earlier analysis included around 100 million unique TCR beta sequences from roughly 190 million T cells. Study outcomes and limitations: TCR beta V segments were, for the most part, productive about 87% or about 30% of the time in an earlier analysis. A later analysis appeared to link common viral pathogens to several of the most significant clusters.

13 Jbeta primers and 60 Vbeta primers were used for the PCR. Clones were sequenced by immunoSEQ multiplex PCR, and TCRdb holds only the in-frame ones, with some missing. The table includes about 160,000 clones, approximately 80% detected once. CDR1 and CDR2 from the germline V gene are MDHEN and SYDVKM. Germline trimming cut 5 bases from V and 0 bases from J; bases unmatched to any gene: 8. The CDR3 is made up of 16 amino acids. Sequencing input: PBMCs. The V call is TRBV28, the J call TRBJ2-7; 9 bases map to TRBD1. This receptor was identified in a male donor in good health and CMV-seronegative. CDR3 sequence reads: CASSLPGQGSSYEQYF. CDR3 DNA sequence: TGTGCCAGCAGTCTACCGGGACAGGGTAGCTCCTACGAGCAGTACTTC. The whole variable domain, filled in from reference TRBV28 and TRBJ2-7, reads DVKVTQSSRYLVKRTGEKVFLECVQDMDHENMFWYRQDPGLGLRLIYFSYDVKMKEKGDIPEGYSVSREKKERFSLILESASTNQTSMYLCASSLPGQGSSYEQYFGPGTRLTVT.